This T cell receptor beta chain came from a study of vaccination effects on CD4 cells after COVID-19. Expansion with viral peptide pools was applied to antigen-specific CD4+ T cells by the ViraFEST assay prior to sequencing. Cultured cells yielded isolated CD4+ T cells after 10 days. No vaccinee had earlier SARS-CoV-2 infection, and nucleocapsid antibodies were negative. Half-medium changes using IL-2 medium occurred on days 3 and 7. On this clone itself: Its antigen is as yet unknown.

Profiling relied on immunoSEQ multiplex PCR, and the TCRdb table lists in-frame clones only, not all of them. The profile shows tens of thousands of clones, 60% to 85% of them singletons. The sample consisted of CD4+ T cells from PBMCs cultured with HCoV-OC43 spike peptides, taken before COVID-19 vaccination. The subset: HCoV-OC43 spike overlapping peptide pool stimulation. The TCR sequence derives from a human donor who received a COVID-19 vaccine.

CDR3 DNA sequence: TGTGCCAGCAGCCTGGACAGGGAAGAAAAACTGTTTTTT. This codes for CASSLDREEKLFF. The gene calls are TRBV6-5 and TRBJ1-4; 8 bases map to TRBD1. Trimming removed 6 bases from V and 8 bases from J; junction bases left unmatched: 5. Germline values: CDR1 MNHEY, CDR2 SVGAGI. CDR3 size: 13 residues.